These T cell receptor beta chains were read from a single sample in a study of T cell repertoires in cytomegalovirus infection. Via MiXCR, TCRdb re-called the reads, giving one row per CDR3 protein. The sample holds hundreds of thousands of distinct CDR3 sequences, less than 35% seen once. These receptors' antigens are unknown. Sequencing was performed on cultured CD8+ T cells from PBMCs, taken from culture after CMV antigen stimulation. The origin of the receptors is a human donor in good health (CMV status not recorded). Some clones in this sample may be carry-over from other donors' samples. Each CDR3 is given with its conserved first and last residue. Each record gives: V gene, clone size, CDR3 protein. Clone size is stated in some rows and not others, as once, few, many or a class when expanded.

TRBV27	few	CASSDSGGGTDTQYF
TRBV7-8	-	CASLKGSAEAFF
TRBV4-1	-	CASSQERPGQGTLNTIYF
TRBV12-5	-	CASGFNNEQFF
TRBV6-6	-	CASKRGDNTGELFF
TRBV10-3	few	CAISDPGLAYEQYF
TRBV6-2/TRBV6-3	-	CASSPNLAGLAGKFF
TRBV15	few	CATSRPTGYGEKLFF
TRBV7-6	few	CASSLMRQSTDTQYF
TRBV7-3	many	CASSLSVPGELFF
TRBV12-3/TRBV12-4	-	CASSLMGPELFF
TRBV7-9	few	CASSLSPTTYGYTF
TRBV6-8	-	CASSYYAIHSGGTGELFF
TRBV7-8	few	CASRWVAGGTNTGELFF
TRBV10-3	few	CAIPTPGSNYGYTF
TRBV6-1	-	CAISLEWMNTGELFF
TRBV29-1	-	CSVPTRAYGYTF
TRBV5-4	-	CASSFRGAQETQYF
TRBV4-1	many	CASSPRTGTNYGYTF
TRBV7-3	-	CASSPYAQANTEAFF
TRBV6-5	-	CASSYSGTGAEAFF
TRBV5-4	-	CASSPPPGQGPVGNTEAFF
TRBV4-1	few	CASSQDQTEMAYEQYF
TRBV12-3/TRBV12-4	many	CASSSLVLAGGPGNEQFF
TRBV7-6	many	CASSFRGVQETQYF
TRBV6-5	-	CASSWGLASGELFF
TRBV6-5	few	CASSYMAGEQFF
TRBV7-8	few	CASSLKVAVRQPQHF
TRBV6-1	few	CASSEDRGPYYEQYF
TRBV19	-	CASSIGARRTDTQYF
TRBV14	few	CASSREVLANEQFF
TRBV7-8	few	CASSPGTEGQPQHF
TRBV2	few	CAINGGPGNTGELFF
TRBV9	few	CASSVAIVVAEGTDTQYF
TRBV10-3	few	CAIRTGGFTYEQYF
TRBV27	-	CTSTPSPGGGDTQYF
TRBV6-2/TRBV6-3	few	CASTGPRGHGYTF
TRBV20-1	-	CSARDPRGLGNTIYF
TRBV29-1	-	CSVEYLGGNGYTF
TRBV5-4	once	CASSLGSLENYEQYF
TRBV7-9	many	CASSGTGRNEQFF
TRBV6-6	-	CASSYSKWTGDYGYTF
TRBV4-3	-	CASSQARTSSGTQYF
TRBV4-1	-	CASSHPREGYQETQYF
TRBV5-6	-	CASSSGLPNEQFF
TRBV6-1	few	CASAGTGNQPQHF
TRBV2	-	CVSSSIPDGIKLFF
TRBV4-1	few	CASSQVGSNHEQFF
TRBV6-1	few	CASSDDRGWGTQYF